The 22 T cell receptor beta chains below were found in one sample sequenced in a study of T cells in localized non-small cell lung cancer. The repertoire was sequenced with immunoSEQ multiplex PCR; TCRdb's copy has only in-frame clones and lacks some. This table holds around 29,000 clones, 92% found once. Specimen: peripheral blood mononuclear cells, collected before any cancer treatment. The receptor source for this set is a woman aged 35-75 years with stage III lung adenocarcinoma.

The chain recombines TRBV27 with TRBJ1-6; D gene unclear. V was shortened by 2 bases and J by 10 bases, with 12 bases between the two germline ends. The CDR3 covers 14 residues. Germline V gives CDR1 MNHEY, CDR2 SMNVEV (reference sequence). CDR3 sequence (DNA): TGTGCCAGCAGTTTAAGGCCGAGTGGATCACCCCTCCACTTT. Its protein is CASSLRPSGSPLHF.

The gene calls are TRBV28 and TRBJ1-4; no reliable D call. Germline values: CDR1 MDHEN, CDR2 SYDVKM. The V end lost 3 bases, the J end lost 2 bases, and 7 bases lay between the germline ends. CDR3 length: 14 residues. In DNA, the CDR3 is TGTGCCAGCAGTTTCGGGGATACTAATGAAAAACTGTTTTTT. Protein: CASSFGDTNEKLFF.

This clone was seen once. The rearrangement joins TRBV6-6 to TRBJ1-4; 8 bases align to TRBD1. With V trimmed by 7 bases and J by 6 bases, 7 bases remained unmatched. The CDR3 is 14 amino acids. Germline CDR1 is MNHNY and CDR2 is SVGAGI (reference sequence). The CDR3 coding sequence is TGTGCCAGCAAAGGACAGGGCGAAGATGAAAAACTGTTTTTT. Translation gives CASKGQGEDEKLFF.

The V call is TRBV10-3, the J call TRBJ1-5; TRBD1 matches 8 bases. The V and J ends lost 3 bases and 4 bases, in that order; junction bases with no gene match: 2. CDR1 is ENHRY, CDR2 SYGVKD, per germline. This CDR3 is built from 14 residues. The CDR3 region is CAISDTGGNQPQHF. The CDR3 nucleotides read TGTGCCATCAGTGACACAGGGGGAAATCAGCCCCAGCATTTT.

The chain combines TRBV7-9 with TRBJ2-3, with 7 nucleotides matching TRBD1. The V gene's germline CDR1 is SEHNR and CDR2 FQNEAQ (reference sequence). V shed 4 bases, J shed 1 base, and the junction held 2 bases outside the gene matches. The CDR3 is made up of 14 amino acids. Written as DNA, the CDR3 is TGTGCCAGCAGCTGGGACAGCCGCACAGATACGCAGTATTTT. It codes for CASSWDSRTDTQYF.

The genes are TRBV28 and TRBJ1-5; tentatively, D is TRBD1 (5 bases). The length of the CDR3 is 17 residues. Per the germline V gene, CDR1 is MDHEN and CDR2 is SYDVKM. Deletions cut 2 bases from V and 0 bases from J, with 14 bases between. The CDR3 region is CASSLAQGLYSNQPQHF. The CDR3 DNA follows: TGTGCCAGCAGTTTAGCCCAGGGCCTCTATAGCAATCAGCCCCAGCATTTT.

The chain has TRBV9 and TRBJ2-3, with D possibly TRBD2 on 6 matching bases. Trimming took off 0 bases at V and 0 bases at J, with 11 bases between the two ends. CDR3 size: 16 residues. Germline V gene data show CDR1 as SGDLS and CDR2 as YYNGEE. Here the CDR3 reads CASSVGGGSSTDTQYF. In DNA, the CDR3 is TGTGCCAGCAGCGTAGGTGGAGGGTCTAGCACAGATACGCAGTATTTT.

The chain carries TRBV4-3 and TRBJ2-3; no firm D call. The CDR3 is 14 amino acids. Trimming removed 4 bases at V and 5 bases at J, with 13 bases between. The germline CDR1 and CDR2 sequences are LGHNA and YSLEER. The CDR3 loop is CASSRNPARDTQYF. The CDR3 nucleotides read TGCGCCAGCAGCCGAAACCCCGCAAGAGATACGCAGTATTTT.

CDR3 residues: CASSPFLGQNYGYTF. The CDR3 nucleotides are TGTGCCAGCAGCCCTTTCCTGGGACAGAACTATGGCTACACCTTC. The chain couples TRBV4-2 to TRBJ1-2; 7 nucleotides align to TRBD1. V trimming: 4 bases; J trimming: 2 bases; junction bases outside the gene matches: 7. The V gene's germline CDR1 is LGHNA and CDR2 YNFKEQ. This CDR3 has 15 residues.

The V and J genes are TRBV18 and TRBJ1-1; D unresolved. CDR1 and CDR2 from the germline V gene are KGHSH and LQKENI. V was cut by 0 bases and J by 5 bases, with 7 bases left in between. The CDR3 has 13 amino acids. The CDR3 nucleotides read TGTGCCAGCTCACCACCCACCTGGACTGAAGCTTTCTTT. This gives the protein CASSPPTWTEAFF.

The J gene is TRBJ1-2, the V gene TRBV15; 7 nucleotides align to TRBD1. The CDR3 length is 13 residues. V trimming: 5 bases; J trimming: 8 bases; junction bases outside the gene matches: 8. CDR1 LNHNV and CDR2 YYDKDF come from the germline V gene (reference sequence). The CDR3 loop is CATSLDREEGYTF. CDR3 DNA sequence: TGTGCCACCAGCCTCGACAGGGAAGAAGGCTACACCTTC.

The chain has TRBV5-4 and TRBJ2-5, with TRBD2 matching over 8 bases. This CDR3 contains 15 residues. Trimming took 4 bases from V and 5 from J; bases not matched to a gene: 10. Germline loops: CDR1 SGHNT, CDR2 YYREEE (reference sequence). This CDR3 reads CASSPSPGGGETQYF. The CDR3 coding sequence is TGTGCCAGCAGCCCATCGCCCGGCGGGGGGGAGACCCAGTACTTC.

V gene TRBV11-3 combines with J gene TRBJ1-4, with D unclear. V was trimmed by 6 bases and J by 0 bases, leaving 8 bases between them. The CDR3 runs to 14 residues. The germline gives CDR1 SGHNT, CDR2 YENEEA. The CDR3 coding sequence is TGTGCCAGCAGGGACGGTGCAACTAATGAAAAACTGTTTTTT. Protein sequence: CASRDGATNEKLFF.

V and J are TRBV5-1 and TRBJ1-1; 7 bases map to TRBD1. The germline V gene encodes CDR1 SGHRS and CDR2 YFSETQ. This CDR3 contains 13 residues. Trimming at V came to 9 bases and at J to 0 bases, leaving 5 bases not matched to a gene. The CDR3 is CATRQGMNTEAFF. In DNA, the CDR3 is TGCGCCACGCGACAGGGTATGAACACTGAAGCTTTCTTT.

This chain joins TRBV5-1 and TRBJ1-2, with D unresolved. Between the trimmed V and J ends, which lost 1 base and 3 bases, there was a span of 10 bases. This CDR3 spans 14 amino acids. Germline V gives CDR1 SGHRS, CDR2 YFSETQ. The CDR3 DNA follows: TGCGCCAGCAGCTTGACTGCGGGTGACTATGGCTACACCTTC. Translating it yields CASSLTAGDYGYTF.

V is TRBV13 and J is TRBJ1-1; D ambiguous. Trimming stripped 4 bases from V and 1 base from J, with 10 bases between. The length of the CDR3 is 14 residues. Germline V lookup: CDR1 PRHDT, CDR2 FYEKMQ (reference sequence). DNA for the CDR3: TGTGCCAGCAGCTCCCGCGATAGGAACACTGAAGCTTTCTTT. It codes for CASSSRDRNTEAFF.

The chain employs TRBV28 and TRBJ1-4; 8 bases are shared with TRBD1. V dropped 2 bases and J dropped 4; count of bases not matched to a gene: 6. The V gene's germline CDR1 is MDHEN and CDR2 SYDVKM. This CDR3 comprises 16 residues. CDR3 region: CASSLEYRGSNEKLFF. The CDR3 DNA is TGTGCCAGCAGTTTAGAGTACAGGGGGAGTAATGAAAAACTGTTTTTT.

V is TRBV27 and J is TRBJ2-5, with D perhaps matching TRBD1 or TRBD2 (7 bases each). The CDR3 extends over 16 amino acids. From germline, CDR1 is MNHEY and CDR2 SMNVEV (reference sequence). Trimming pared 0 bases from V and 2 bases from J, leaving 13 bases between. CDR3 sequence: CASSLSGRGGQETQYF. CDR3 DNA sequence: TGTGCCAGCAGTTTATCGGGCAGGGGGGGTCAAGAGACCCAGTACTTC.

The rearrangement joins TRBV4-1 to TRBJ1-6, with D unclear. V dropped 1 base and J dropped 9 bases, with 4 bases sitting between them. Germline V CDR1 and CDR2: MGHRA, YSYEKL. The CDR3 is made up of 12 amino acids. The CDR3 region has the DNA TGCGCCAGCAGCCAAGGAGTTTCACCCCTCCACTTT. Translated: CASSQGVSPLHF.

V gene TRBV6-1 combines with J gene TRBJ2-2; a weak D match, TRBD1 (6 bases). Germline-derived CDR1 and CDR2 are MNHNS and SASEGT. The length of the CDR3 is 14 residues. Trimming pared 6 bases from V and 6 bases from J, leaving 14 bases between. For the CDR3, the DNA is TGTGCCAGCAGACAGGGTCATTCGCCCGGGGAGCTGTTTTTT. Translated: CASRQGHSPGELFF.

The chain is built from TRBV4-1 and TRBJ2-3; 8 nucleotides line up with TRBD1. This CDR3 is built from 16 residues. The germline V gene encodes CDR1 MGHRA and CDR2 YSYEKL. V lost 2 bases to trimming and J lost 1 base; unmatched junction nucleotides: 5. The CDR3 DNA follows: TGCGCCAGCAGCCAACATGGGACAGGAGGCACAGATACGCAGTATTTT. Protein sequence: CASSQHGTGGTDTQYF.

The gene calls are TRBV4-3 and TRBJ1-3; TRBD1 agrees at 7 bases. Germline V gene sequence: CDR1 LGHNA, CDR2 YSLEER. The CDR3 sequence is 15 residues long. Trimming cost V 4 bases and J 0 bases; bases outside gene matches: 3. The CDR3 loop is CASSLGQHSGNTIYF. The CDR3 DNA follows: TGCGCCAGCAGCCTGGGACAGCACTCTGGAAACACCATATATTTT.